This T cell receptor (beta chain) was identified in a study of T cells after yellow fever vaccination. The study's findings and limits: Post-booster repertoires again held most primary-vaccination clones (roughly 96% CD4, about 90% CD8). Clonotypes shared by both compartments, CD4 and CD8, made up a small share. FACS-sorted repertoires might harbor abundant contaminating clonotypes from the bulk population.

Germline-derived CDR1 and CDR2 are DFQATT and SNEGSKA (reference sequence). The CDR3 extends over 12 amino acids. The V and J ends lost 3 bases and 6 bases respectively, with 12 bases between them. Using its own MiXCR run on the 5' RACE reads, TCRdb lists one record per CDR3 protein. This sample carries some 400,000 distinct CDR3 sequences, 6.2% of them seen once, and the ten largest clones take around 16%. This clonotype showed up many times. Antigen: not known. The clonotype originates from a man aged 25-45 years who received the YFV17D yellow fever vaccine. Sample: PBMCs, taken 5 days after the yellow fever booster vaccination. This chain connects TRBV20-1 to TRBJ2-7; no definite D call. CDR3 coding DNA: TGCAGTGCTAGGCGGCAGGCAGGCGAGCAGTACTTC. This translates into CSARRQAGEQYF.